This paragraph reports one TCR beta chain. Trimming removed 5 bases from V and 0 bases from J, with 12 bases in between. This CDR3 is 15 amino acids long. Germline lookup yields CDR1 MNHEY and CDR2 SVGAGI. The data belong to a study of OX40 agonist ivuxolimab in advanced cancers. Measured with immunoSEQ multiplex PCR; TCRdb has only the in-frame clones, and not every one. The data show fewer than 90,000 clones, 87% seen once. This TCR was sampled from an adult with an advanced solid tumor such as melanoma, head and neck, liver or kidney cancer. V is TRBV6-5 and J is TRBJ2-3; a possible D gene is TRBD1 (6 bases). Sequences were derived from CD4+ or CD8+ T cells sorted from blood, sampled in a trial of the OX40 agonist ivuxolimab. CDR3 amino acids: CASSGGWSSTDTQYF. The CDR3 nucleotides are TGTGCCAGCAGTGGGGGCTGGAGTAGCACAGATACGCAGTATTTT.